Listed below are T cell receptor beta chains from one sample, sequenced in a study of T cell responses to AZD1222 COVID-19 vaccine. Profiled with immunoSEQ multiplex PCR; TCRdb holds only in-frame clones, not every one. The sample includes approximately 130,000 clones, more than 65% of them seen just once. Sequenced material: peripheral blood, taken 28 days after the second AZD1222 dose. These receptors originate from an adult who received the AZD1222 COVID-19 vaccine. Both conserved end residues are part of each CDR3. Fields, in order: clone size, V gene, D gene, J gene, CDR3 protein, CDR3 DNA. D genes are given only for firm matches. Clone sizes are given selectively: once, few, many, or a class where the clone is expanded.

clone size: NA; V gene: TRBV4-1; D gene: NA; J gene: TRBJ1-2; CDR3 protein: CASSQVGTVGYTF; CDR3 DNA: TGCGCCAGCAGCCAAGTTGGCACAGTTGGCTACACCTTC
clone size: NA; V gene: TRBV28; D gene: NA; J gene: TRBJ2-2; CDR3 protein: CASSLGRTPGELFF; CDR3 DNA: TGTGCCAGCTCTTTAGGACGAACCCCCGGGGAGCTGTTTTTT
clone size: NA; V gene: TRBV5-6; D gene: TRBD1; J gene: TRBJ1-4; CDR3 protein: CASSSDGTGHSEKLFF; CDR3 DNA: TGTGCCAGCAGCTCCGACGGGACAGGGCATAGTGAAAAACTGTTTTTT
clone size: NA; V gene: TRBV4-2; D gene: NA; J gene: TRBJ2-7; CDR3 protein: CASSLVNGGDEQYF; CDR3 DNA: TGTGCCAGCAGCCTTGTGAATGGAGGGGACGAGCAGTACTTC
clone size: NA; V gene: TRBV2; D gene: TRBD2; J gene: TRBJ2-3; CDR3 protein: CASRLAGDTQYF; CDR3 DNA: TGTGCCAGCAGACTAGCGGGGGATACGCAGTATTTT
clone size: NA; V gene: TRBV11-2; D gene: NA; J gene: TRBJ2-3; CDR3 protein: CASSLRGASTDTQYF; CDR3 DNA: TGTGCCAGCAGCTTACGGGGAGCTAGCACAGATACGCAGTATTTT
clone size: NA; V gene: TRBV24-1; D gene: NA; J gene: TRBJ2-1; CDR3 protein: CATGRESSYNEQFF; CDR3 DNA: TGTGCCACTGGTCGGGAGAGCTCCTACAATGAGCAGTTCTTC
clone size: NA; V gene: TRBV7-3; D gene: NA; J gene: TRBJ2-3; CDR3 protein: CASSLREKDTQYF; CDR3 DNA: TGTGCCAGCAGCTTAAGAGAGAAAGATACGCAGTATTTT
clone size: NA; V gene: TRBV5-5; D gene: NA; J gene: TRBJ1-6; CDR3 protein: CASTYGAGTSPLHF; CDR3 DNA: TGTGCCAGCACCTACGGGGCAGGGACTTCACCCCTCCACTTT
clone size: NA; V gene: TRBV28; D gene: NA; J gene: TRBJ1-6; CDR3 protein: CASRGGGGYNSPLHF; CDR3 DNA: TGTGCCAGCCGCGGAGGGGGGGGGTATAATTCACCCCTCCACTTT
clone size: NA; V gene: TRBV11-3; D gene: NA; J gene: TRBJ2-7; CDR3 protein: CASSSGAYEQYF; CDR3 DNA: TGTGCCAGCAGCTCCGGGGCCTACGAGCAGTACTTC
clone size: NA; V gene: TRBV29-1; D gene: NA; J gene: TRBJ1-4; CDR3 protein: CSVGGIDEKLFF; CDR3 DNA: TGCAGCGTTGGAGGGATTGATGAAAAATTGTTTTTT
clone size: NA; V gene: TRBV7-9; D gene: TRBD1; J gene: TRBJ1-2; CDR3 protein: CASSPRDRPYGYTF; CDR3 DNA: TGTGCCAGCAGCCCCCGGGACAGACCCTATGGCTACACCTTC
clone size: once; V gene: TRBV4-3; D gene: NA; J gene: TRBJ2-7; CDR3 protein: CASSQGPVRPGVNYEQYF; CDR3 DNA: TGCGCCAGCAGCCAAGGCCCAGTCCGGCCAGGGGTGAACTACGAGCAGTACTTC
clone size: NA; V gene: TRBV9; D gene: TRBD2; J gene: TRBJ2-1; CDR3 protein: CASSPRGGGDWTKAFYEQFF; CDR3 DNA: TGTGCCAGCAGCCCGCGGGGGGGCGGGGATTGGACCAAAGCATTTTATGAGCAGTTCTTC